The 21 T cell receptor beta chains listed next were all sequenced from one sample in a study of blood T cell repertoires in COVID-19. Profiling relied on immunoSEQ multiplex PCR, and the TCRdb table lists in-frame clones only, not all of them. The sample has some 93,000 clones; around 86% are singletons. The sequencing sample was made of peripheral blood. These TCRs come from a man aged 45-60 years with acute or convalescent COVID-19.

The chain recombines TRBV4-1 with TRBJ2-3; 7 nucleotides line up with TRBD2. Germline V gives CDR1 MGHRA, CDR2 YSYEKL. Trimming cost V 6 bases and J 2 bases; bases outside gene matches: 2. The CDR3 extends over 13 amino acids. The CDR3 region is CASRRDYTDTQYF. In DNA, the CDR3 is TGCGCCAGCAGACGGGACTACACAGATACGCAGTATTTT.

The chain employs TRBV7-6 and TRBJ1-4, with 9 bases lining up with TRBD1. Germline CDR1 reads SGHVS; CDR2 reads FNYEAQ. This CDR3 comprises 15 residues. The V gene end was trimmed by 5 bases and the J gene end by 8 bases; junction bases not matched to a gene: 9. CDR3 loop: CASSPGTGIREKLFF. In DNA, the CDR3 is TGTGCCAGCAGCCCCGGGACAGGGATTCGGGAAAAACTGTTTTTT.

This chain links TRBV5-8 with TRBJ2-1; D gene unclear. Germline V lookup: CDR1 SGHTS, CDR2 YDEGEE. V was clipped by 4 bases and J by 0 bases, with 14 bases between them. This CDR3 comprises 16 residues. DNA for the CDR3: TGTGCCAGCAGCCCCGCGCAACAGAGCTCCTACAATGAGCAGTTCTTC. The encoded protein is CASSPAQQSSYNEQFF.

This chain connects TRBV9 to TRBJ2-2; 11 nucleotides agree with TRBD2. CDR1 SGDLS and CDR2 YYNGEE come from the germline V gene. The CDR3 runs 18 residues. V shed 0 bases, J shed 3 bases, and the junction held 7 bases outside the gene matches. The CDR3 loop is CASSVGLAGTFYTGELFF. In nucleotides, the CDR3 is TGTGCCAGCAGCGTAGGACTAGCGGGAACTTTTTACACCGGGGAGCTGTTTTTT.

The chain carries TRBV19 and TRBJ1-5, with a possible D match to TRBD1 (5 bases). The germline gives CDR1 LNHDA, CDR2 SQIVND (reference sequence). With 1 base removed from V and 2 bases from J, the gap between germline ends came to 9 bases. This CDR3 spans 15 amino acids. CDR3 coding DNA: TGTGCCAGTAGTATAGCATTGACAGGCAATCAGCCCCAGCATTTT. Translated: CASSIALTGNQPQHF.

The genes are TRBV3-1 (or the pseudogene TRBV3-2) and TRBJ1-5, with D unresolved. V gave up 5 bases and J gave up 2 bases, with 7 bases separating them. CDR3 length: 13 residues. CDR1 LGHDT and CDR2 YNNKEL come from the germline V gene (reference sequence). The CDR3 loop is CASSSGGNQPQHF. The CDR3 region has the DNA TGTGCCAGCAGCTCCGGGGGCAATCAGCCCCAGCATTTT.

The genes are TRBV6-1 and TRBJ2-7; TRBD2 agrees at 14 bases. Losses at the gene ends were 3 bases for V and 2 bases for J; bases not matched to a gene: 0. Germline V gene lookup returns CDR1 MNHNS and CDR2 SASEGT. The CDR3 totals 15 residues. The CDR3 reads CASSETSGGAYEQYF. The CDR3 DNA follows: TGTGCCAGCAGTGAGACTAGCGGGGGGGCCTACGAGCAGTACTTC.

The chain is built from TRBV7-9 and TRBJ2-5; weak D call: TRBD1 (6 bases). Germline-derived CDR1 and CDR2 are SEHNR and FQNEAQ (reference sequence). Trimming stripped 5 bases from V and 1 base from J, with 14 bases between. This CDR3 has 15 residues. The CDR3 spells CASSIPGTPQETQYF. In nucleotides, the CDR3 is TGTGCCAGCAGCATCCCCGGGACACCCCAAGAGACCCAGTACTTC. Supplemented by reference TRBV7-9 and TRBJ2-5, the full variable domain reads DTGVSQNPRHKITKRGQNVTFRCDPISEHNRLYWYRQTLGQGPEFLTYFQNEAQLEKSRLLSDRFSAERPKGSFSTLEIQRTEQGDSAMYLCASSIPGTPQETQYFGPGTRLLVL.

The chain recombines TRBV11-3 with TRBJ2-3; D perhaps matches TRBD1 (5 bases). The V and J ends lost 1 base and 5 bases respectively, with 16 bases between them. Germline V lookup: CDR1 SGHNT, CDR2 YENEEA. The CDR3 length is 16 residues. The CDR3 DNA reads TGTGCCAGCAGCTTAGCGCCTCGAGCAGGGCAAGATACGCAGTATTTT. Residues: CASSLAPRAGQDTQYF.

The chain has TRBV18 and TRBJ1-1; 8 bases map to TRBD1. Germline values: CDR1 KGHSH, CDR2 LQKENI. Unmatched junction bases numbered 7, after V lost 3 bases and J lost 4 bases. The CDR3 contains 15 residues. CDR3 sequence reads: CASSPTGVGGTEAFF. The CDR3 bases are TGTGCCAGCTCACCGACAGGGGTAGGGGGCACTGAAGCTTTCTTT.

J is TRBJ2-3 and V is TRBV3-1 (or the pseudogene TRBV3-2), with 7 nucleotides matching TRBD2. The length of the CDR3 is 18 residues. V shed 1 base, J shed 2 bases, and the junction held 12 bases outside the gene matches. CDR1 and CDR2 (germline): LGHDT, YNNKEL (reference sequence). As DNA, the CDR3 is TGTGCCAGCAGCCAAGTGGCAGCGGGGCAAAGAATCACAGATACGCAGTATTTT. As protein: CASSQVAAGQRITDTQYF.

This chain connects TRBV19 to TRBJ1-1; D not certain. V was cut by 8 bases and J by 4 bases, with 8 bases left in between. The germline V gene has CDR1 LNHDA and CDR2 SQIVND (reference sequence). The CDR3 runs 11 residues. CDR3 sequence: CASSYRTEAFF. The CDR3 bases are TGTGCCAGTTCTTATCGCACTGAAGCTTTCTTT.

The chain uses TRBV6-5 and TRBJ1-3; D is unclear. V gave up 5 bases and J gave up 0 bases, with 8 bases separating them. Germline CDR1 is MNHEY and CDR2 is SVGAGI. There are 14 residues in the CDR3. The CDR3 DNA follows: TGTGCCAGCAGTACCGAGAGCTCTGGAAACACCATATATTTT. Its translation: CASSTESSGNTIYF.

The genes are TRBV5-5 and TRBJ2-4, with D possibly matching TRBD2 (6 bases). Germline lookup yields CDR1 SGHKS and CDR2 YYEKEE (reference sequence). Trimming cost V 2 bases and J 8 bases, with 8 bases left between them. This CDR3 has 12 amino acids. In nucleotides, the CDR3 is TGTGCCAGCAGCTTCACGGGGGACATTCAGTACTTC. Its protein product is CASSFTGDIQYF. The whole variable domain, remainder taken from reference TRBV5-5 and TRBJ2-4, is DAGVTQSPTHLIKTRGQQVTLRCSPISGHKSVSWYQQVLGQGPQFIFQYYEKEERGRGNFPDRFSARQFPNYSSELNVNALLLGDSALYLCASSFTGDIQYFGAGTRLSVL.

The V call is TRBV5-1, the J call TRBJ1-1; TRBD1 agrees at 12 bases. V was pared by 4 bases and J by 4 bases, with 5 bases of the junction left unmatched. The CDR3 has 15 amino acids. Germline V lookup: CDR1 SGHRS, CDR2 YFSETQ. The CDR3 protein is CASSDGTGGATEAFF. CDR3 DNA sequence: TGCGCCAGCAGCGACGGGACAGGGGGCGCCACTGAAGCTTTCTTT.

This clone came up once. V and J are TRBV9 and TRBJ1-1; D might be TRBD1 (6 bases). Per germline, CDR1 SGDLS and CDR2 YYNGEE. V was shortened by 3 bases and J by 0 bases, with 15 bases between the two germline ends. This CDR3 has 16 amino acids. DNA for the CDR3: TGTGCCAGCAGCGCCCCCAGGGGCGCCCTGAACACTGAAGCTTTCTTT. This sequence encodes CASSAPRGALNTEAFF.

The chain recombines TRBV21-1 with TRBJ2-2; TRBD2, the table's D call, lacks a check against the DNA. TRBV21-1 is flagged as a pseudogene. The CDR3 extends over 16 amino acids. The CDR3 loop is CARDRTGTSATGELFF. CDR3 nucleotide sequence: TGTGCCAGAGACCGGACAGGGACTAGCGCCACCGGGGAGCTGTTTTTT.

V gene TRBV30 combines with J gene TRBJ2-3; TRBD2 is a possible D gene (5 bases). The CDR3 sequence is 12 residues long. The V gene's germline CDR1 is GTSNPN and CDR2 SVGIG (reference sequence). Trimming pared 4 bases from V and 5 bases from J, leaving 10 bases between. CDR3 sequence (DNA): TGTGCCTGGACCCGAGCGGAAGATACGCAGTATTTT. It translates to CAWTRAEDTQYF.

The chain combines TRBV10-3 with TRBJ2-1, with unresolved D. Germline CDR1 is ENHRY and CDR2 is SYGVKD. The CDR3 extends over 11 amino acids. V lost 6 bases and J 5 bases, leaving 5 bases between the germline ends. The CDR3 sequence: CAISQNNEQFF. CDR3 sequence (DNA): TGTGCCATCAGCCAAAACAATGAGCAGTTCTTC.

CDR3 protein: CASKVSGGNNQPQHF. DNA of the CDR3: TGTGCCAGTAAGGTTTCAGGGGGGAACAATCAGCCCCAGCATTTT. This chain uses TRBV19 with TRBJ1-5; 7 nucleotides align to TRBD1. The germline CDR1 and CDR2 sequences are LNHDA and SQIVND (reference sequence). This CDR3 is built from 15 residues. Trimming cost V 7 bases and J 3 bases; bases outside gene matches: 9.

The chain combines TRBV9 with TRBJ2-5, with 8 bases fitting TRBD2. CDR3 length: 16 residues. The J segment lost 5 bases and the V segment lost 3 bases, leaving 12 bases of the junction unmatched. Germline CDR1 reads SGDLS; CDR2 reads YYNGEE. CDR3 nucleotide sequence: TGTGCCAGCAGCGCCGAAGCAGCGGGAGCGGGCGAGACCCAGTACTTC. Amino acids: CASSAEAAGAGETQYF.